The following is a T cell receptor beta chain sequence with its context. The CDR3 contains 15 residues. Germline CDR1 and CDR2: LNHDA and SQIVND (reference sequence). V shed 6 bases and J 0 bases; nucleotides not matched to a gene: 4. This record belongs to a study of OX40 agonist ivuxolimab in advanced cancers. TCRdb keeps only in-frame clones here, not all; method: immunoSEQ multiplex PCR. The sample lists 52,000 or so clones; over 65% were seen once. Sequenced material: CD4+ or CD8+ T cells sorted from blood, taken in a trial of the OX40 agonist ivuxolimab. The chain joins TRBV19 to TRBJ2-3, with 9 bases matching TRBD1. The clonotype originates from an adult with an advanced solid tumor such as melanoma, head and neck, liver or kidney cancer. CDR3 sequence (DNA): TGTGCCAGTAGAGGGACAGGGCAGAGCACAGATACGCAGTATTTT. Its translation is CASRGTGQSTDTQYF. The whole variable domain, remainder taken from reference TRBV19 and TRBJ2-3, is DGGITQSPKYLFRKEGQNVTLSCEQNLNHDAMYWYRQDPGQGLRLIYYSQIVNDFQKGDIAEGYSVSREKKESFPLTVTSAQKNPTAFYLCASRGTGQSTDTQYFGPGTRLTVL.